This TCR beta chain was sequenced in a study of response to subunit inactivated influenza vaccine. This CDR3 contains 17 residues. J was trimmed by 0 bases and V by 5 bases; bases with no gene match: 9. Via MiXCR, TCRdb re-called the RT-PCR reads, giving one row per CDR3 protein. The sample has approximately 310,000 distinct CDR3 sequences, just over 20% seen once; the top ten hold roughly 10%. The chain recombines TRBV12-3 or TRBV12-4 with TRBJ2-1; 8 bases map to TRBD1. This sequence was found in a man between 50 and 69 years old who received an inactivated influenza vaccine. Sequencing was performed on PBMCs from blood, taken approximately 22 months after vaccination. The DNA of the CDR3 is TGTGCCAGCAGTCCGTCCCGGGACAGGAGCTCCTACAATGAGCAGTTCTTC. Its translation is CASSPSRDRSSYNEQFF.